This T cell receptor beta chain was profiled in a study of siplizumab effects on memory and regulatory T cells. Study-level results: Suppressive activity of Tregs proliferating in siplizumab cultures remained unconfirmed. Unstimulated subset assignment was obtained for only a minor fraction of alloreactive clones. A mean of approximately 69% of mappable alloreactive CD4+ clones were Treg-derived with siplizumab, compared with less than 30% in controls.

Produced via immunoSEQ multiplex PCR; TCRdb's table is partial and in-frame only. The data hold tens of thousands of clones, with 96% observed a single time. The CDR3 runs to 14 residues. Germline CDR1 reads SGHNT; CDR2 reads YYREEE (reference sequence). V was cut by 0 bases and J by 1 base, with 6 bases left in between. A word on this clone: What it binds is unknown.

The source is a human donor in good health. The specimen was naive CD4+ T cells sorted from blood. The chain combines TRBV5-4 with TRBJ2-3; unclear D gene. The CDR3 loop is CASSLGAGTDTQYF. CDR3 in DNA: TGTGCCAGCAGCTTGGGAGCCGGCACAGATACGCAGTATTTT.